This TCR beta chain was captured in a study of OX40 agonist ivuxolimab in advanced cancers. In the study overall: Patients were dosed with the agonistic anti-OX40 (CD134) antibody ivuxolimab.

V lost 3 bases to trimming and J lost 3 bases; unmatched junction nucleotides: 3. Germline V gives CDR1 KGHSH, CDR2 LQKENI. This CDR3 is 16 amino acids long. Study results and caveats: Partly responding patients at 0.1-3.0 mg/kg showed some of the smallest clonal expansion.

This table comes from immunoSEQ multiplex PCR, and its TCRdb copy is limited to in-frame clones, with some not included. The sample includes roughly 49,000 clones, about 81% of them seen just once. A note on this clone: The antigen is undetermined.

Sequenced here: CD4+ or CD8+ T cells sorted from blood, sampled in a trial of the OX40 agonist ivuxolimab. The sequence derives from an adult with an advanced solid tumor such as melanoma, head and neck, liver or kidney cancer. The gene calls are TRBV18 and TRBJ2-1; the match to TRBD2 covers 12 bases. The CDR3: CASSPPSGRGYNEQFF. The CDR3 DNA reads TGTGCCAGCTCACCCCCTAGCGGGAGGGGCTACAATGAGCAGTTCTTC.